A selection of T cell receptor beta chains follows, all from one sample in a study of blood T cell repertoires in COVID-19. Here immunoSEQ multiplex PCR was the method, and the copy in TCRdb shows in-frame clones only, minus some. Among approximately 200,000 clones listed, roughly 81% were seen once. The sample taken for sequencing was peripheral blood. These receptor sequences come from an elderly woman with COVID-19, enrolled during active disease. Both conserved end residues are part of each CDR3. D genes are given only for firm matches. Not every row has a clone size; where given, it reads once, few, many or a size class.

TRBV5-1	.	TRBJ1-2	TRBD1	TGCGCCAGCAGCCTGGGACAGGGGAGGGATGGCTACACCTTC	CASSLGQGRDGYTF
TRBV5-5	.	TRBJ2-1	.	TGTGCCAGCAGCTTGGACAGGAACAATGAGCAGTTCTTC	CASSLDRNNEQFF
TRBV5-1	.	TRBJ2-1	TRBD2	TGCGCCAGCAGCTTAACCGGGACTAGCCTTCCTGAGCAGTTCTTC	CASSLTGTSLPEQFF
TRBV12-3/TRBV12-4	.	TRBJ2-7	.	TGTGCCAGCCAGATGGGGGCCACCTACGAGCAGTACTTC	CASQMGATYEQYF
TRBV28	.	TRBJ1-2	.	TGTGCCAGTCGACAGGCCGTTAACTATGGCTACACCTTC	CASRQAVNYGYTF
TRBV5-1	.	TRBJ1-3	.	TGCGCCAGCGGATTGGACACTGGAAACACCATATATTTT	CASGLDTGNTIYF
TRBV10-3	.	TRBJ2-1	TRBD2	TGTGCCATCAGTGAGTCTATAGCGGGAGGATGGAATGAGCAGTTCTTC	CAISESIAGGWNEQFF
TRBV10-3	.	TRBJ1-2	.	TGTGCCATCAGTGAGGTACGGGAATCCAACTATGGCTACACCTTC	CAISEVRESNYGYTF
TRBV19	.	TRBJ2-4	TRBD1	TGTGCCAGTAGTAACAGGGGATATTCCTTAGCCAAAAACATTCAGTACTTC	CASSNRGYSLAKNIQYF
TRBV29-1	.	TRBJ2-7	.	TGCAGCGCCCGAGGCAGTTCCTCCTCCTACGAGCAGTACTTC	CSARGSSSSYEQYF
TRBV21-1	.	TRBJ2-7	.	TGTGCCAGGGTGGGACAGGGGTACGAGCAGTACTTC	CARVGQGYEQYF
TRBV11-3	.	TRBJ2-3	TRBD2	TGTGCCAGCAGCCGCCTGAGTGGGGGGGGCACAGATACGCAGTATTTT	CASSRLSGGGTDTQYF
TRBV28	.	TRBJ2-1	TRBD2	TGTGCCAGCAGTTTATCTAGCGGGAGTAATGAGCAGTTCTTC	CASSLSSGSNEQFF
TRBV7-2	.	TRBJ1-5	.	TGTGCCAGCAGCTTAGTCCCAGGGGTTGCCCAGCCCCAGCATTTT	CASSLVPGVAQPQHF
TRBV3-1/TRBV3-2	many	TRBJ1-1	TRBD1	TGTGCCAGCAGCCAAGGCGTCCAGGGGGGAGCTTTCTTT	CASSQGVQGGAFF
TRBV27	.	TRBJ2-7	.	TGTGCCAGCTACGGACCCCGGGAAAACGAGCAGTACTTC	CASYGPRENEQYF
TRBV5-1	.	TRBJ2-7	.	TGCGCCAGCAGCTTGAGCGGCCGCTCCTACGAGCAGTACTTC	CASSLSGRSYEQYF
TRBV19	few	TRBJ1-6	TRBD1	TGTGCCAGTAGTTCCACAGGGGATTCACCCCTCCACTTT	CASSSTGDSPLHF
TRBV5-1	.	TRBJ2-1	TRBD2	TGCGCCAGCAGCTTGGGACTAGCGGGAGGCTACAATGAGCAGTTCTTC	CASSLGLAGGYNEQFF
TRBV19	.	TRBJ2-5	.	TGTGCCAGTAGTACCTACAGGGGAGGAGGAGAGACCCAGTACTTC	CASSTYRGGGETQYF
TRBV6-6	.	TRBJ1-4	.	TGTGCCAGCAGGCTTGACAGCGGGCCCAAACTGTTTTTT	CASRLDSGPKLFF
TRBV23-1	.	TRBJ2-7	TRBD2	TGCGCCAGCAGTCCCCCGGGGGGAGAGGACGAGCAGTACTTC	CASSPPGGEDEQYF
TRBV7-8	.	TRBJ1-5	TRBD1	TGTGCCAGCAGCTTAGCGAGGACAGGGTTAGCGGGGGGCAATCAGCCCCAGCATTTT	CASSLARTGLAGGNQPQHF
TRBV7-2	.	TRBJ2-5	.	TGTGCCAGCAGCTTTGGGGACTCCCGGGCCCAGTACTTC	CASSFGDSRAQYF
TRBV18	.	TRBJ1-2	.	TGTGCCAGCTCACCAGATAGTTATGGCTACACCTTC	CASSPDSYGYTF
TRBV18	.	TRBJ2-7	.	TGTGCCAGCTCACCGGGGCTACTTTCCTACGAGCAGTACTTC	CASSPGLLSYEQYF
TRBV6-6	once	TRBJ1-1	TRBD1	TGTGCCAGCAGTTACACCTGGACAGGAGAGGACACTGAAGCTTTCTTT	CASSYTWTGEDTEAFF
TRBV2	.	TRBJ2-3	.	TGTGCCAGCCTGTACCTAGTCGGAGGCGGGAAGACAGATACGCAGTATTTT	CASLYLVGGGKTDTQYF
TRBV7-2	.	TRBJ2-5	TRBD2	TGTGCCAGCAGCTTAAGATTAGCGGGAGAAGCAGAGACCCAGTACTTC	CASSLRLAGEAETQYF
TRBV7-6	.	TRBJ2-1	TRBD2	TGTGCCAGTACCCGGGGCGGGCTAGCGGCTAATGAGCAGTTCTTC	CASTRGGLAANEQFF
TRBV2	.	TRBJ2-3	TRBD2	TGTGCCAGCTCCCTTCTAGCGGGAGGGCCAAGAGATACGCAGTATTTT	CASSLLAGGPRDTQYF
TRBV3-1/TRBV3-2	.	TRBJ2-5	.	TGTGCCAGCAGCCAAGTTCAGGGACAAGAGACCCAGTACTTC	CASSQVQGQETQYF
TRBV27	.	TRBJ2-1	TRBD1	TGTGCCAGCAGATACAGGGGCAGCTCCTACAATGAGCAGTTCTTC	CASRYRGSSYNEQFF
TRBV7-2	.	TRBJ1-2	TRBD1	TGTGCCAGCAGCACCAGCCAGCCGGGACAGAGGCATGGCTACACCTTC	CASSTSQPGQRHGYTF
TRBV6-5	.	TRBJ2-1	TRBD2	TGTGCCAGCAGGGGGACTAGCCCATACAATGAGCAGTTCTTC	CASRGTSPYNEQFF
TRBV6-2/TRBV6-3	.	TRBJ2-1	TRBD2	TGTGCCAGCAGTTACCCTCTCAGGGGCGGGAGGCTCAATGAGCAGTTCTTC	CASSYPLRGGRLNEQFF
TRBV10-3	.	TRBJ1-5	.	TGTGCCACCCGGGAGGGTCTTCAGCCCCAGCATTTT	CATREGLQPQHF
TRBV5-8	.	TRBJ2-7	.	TGTGCCAGCAGCTTGTCCACAGGGGGGGCCCACGAGCAGTACTTC	CASSLSTGGAHEQYF
TRBV5-1	.	TRBJ2-7	.	TGCGCCAGCAGCTTGCTTCCCAGGGGCACCTACGAGCAGTACTTC	CASSLLPRGTYEQYF